This TCR beta chain was profiled in a study of cytomegalovirus exposure and HLA in healthy donors. Primers for the PCR totalled 60 Vbeta and 13 Jbeta. Assay: immunoSEQ multiplex PCR; the TCRdb copy retains only in-frame clones and omits some. The sample consists of approximately 140,000 clones, around 70% of them appearing once. Looked up from germline, CDR1 is GTSNPN and CDR2 is SVGIG (reference sequence). Unmatched junction bases numbered 2, after V lost 5 bases and J lost 2 bases. This CDR3 has 12 residues. The sequence derives from a human donor in good health. The sequenced sample consisted of PBMCs. This rearrangement joins TRBV30 to TRBJ1-2, with 7 positions matching TRBD1. The CDR3 DNA reads as TGTGCCTGGGAGGGGGCGAACTATGGCTACACCTTC. Translation: CAWEGANYGYTF. The full variable domain, its missing parts supplied by reference TRBV30 and TRBJ1-2, is SQTIHQWPATLVQPVGSPLSLECTVEGTSNPNLYWYRQAAGRGLQLLFYSVGIGQISSEVPQNLSASRPQDRQFILSSKKLLLSDSGFYLCAWEGANYGYTFGSGTRLTVV.